This TCR beta chain is from a study of blood T cell repertoires in COVID-19. Study-level background: PBMCs, B-cell-depleted T cells, or T cells provided the cDNA or gDNA that made up the material.

Seattle's cohort entered during active infection and was followed longitudinally. The CDR3 loop spans 13 amino acids. V gave up 8 bases and J gave up 11 bases, with 21 bases separating them. Germline loops: CDR1 MDHEN, CDR2 SYDVKM. TCRdb's copy holds only in-frame clones and misses some; the assay was immunoSEQ multiplex PCR. The table shows 180,000 or so clones, with more than 75% occurring only once. This TCR was recovered from a person aged 65 to 79 with COVID-19, enrolled during active disease. Sequencing was carried out using peripheral blood. V and J are TRBV28 and TRBJ1-1; no definite D call. The CDR3 nucleotides are TGTGCCAGCTGTCTGACAACCCCTTTAATGGCTTTCTTT. The encoded protein is CASCLTTPLMAFF.